This T cell receptor (beta chain) was captured by sequencing in a study of blood T cell repertoires in COVID-19 (dated by TCRdb to 2019 to 2021). At the level of the whole study: Samples covering the acute and convalescent phases of COVID-19 were provided by collaborators in the United States, Italy and Spain. The prospective study material was composed of cDNA or gDNA derived from T cells, B-cell-depleted T cells, or PBMCs. Deeply sampled blood TCRbeta repertoires from subjects exposed to, actively infected with, or recovered from COVID-19 were included in the dataset. The repertoires were made available in a free public database intended to serve as a resource for research on the immune response to SARS-CoV-2. The samples were drawn from the first 160 participants of the ongoing ImmuneRACE study and from more than 1,000 subjects provided by 6 global collaborators. A de-identified subject ID, COVID-19 status, age in years and sex were almost always included in the sample metadata. HLA class I and class II types, where available, came from metadata supplied by the sample provider rather than from assay-based typing.

The investigation overall reported the following: The amount of clinical and demographic metadata varied by source and participant and was provided uncurated.

Whole blood was collected in K2EDTA tubes by collaborating institutions according to the institutions' own protocols. For TCRbeta analysis, collaborators shipped samples in one of three forms: frozen whole blood, isolated PBMCs, or DNA extracted from either of those sample types. About this clone itself: Which antigen it targets is not known. The input lacks base qualities; no much larger clone sits a single base away.

The germline V gene specifies SGHDT as CDR1 and YYEEEE as CDR2. The V end gives up 2 bases and the J end 7 bases, leaving 14 bases in the junction not matched to a gene. The CDR3 contains 18 residues, cysteine and phenylalanine counted. Kept here is only the CDR3 DNA, which spans 54 bases and is read in frame from base 1. The immunoSEQ Assay, a bias-controlled multiplex PCR, was used to amplify TCRbeta CDR3 regions from genomic DNA. In the original analysis: The number of nucleated cells in each sample was estimated from the amplification of reference gene primers within the assay. To quantify the absolute abundance of each unique TCRbeta CDR3 rearrangement, sequence reads were collapsed and filtered. For each sample, productive Simpson clonality was calculated as the square root of Simpson's diversity index across productive rearrangements. Here the immuneACCESS table is served through TCRdb, limited to in-frame sequences with V and J called. Missing clones are a known gap in these copies; in checked studies unresolved V genes cover under half, and the rest lacks a known reason. That table is the source of V, J and clone size, and D and trimming were worked out from the DNA. Present in this sample are about 240,000 clones, 80% to 90% of which were seen just once. The ten largest make up approximately 4.5% of the sample.

The sample consisted of peripheral blood. The chain is made from TRBV5-6 and TRBJ2-3, and 12 junctional nucleotides match TRBD2. The TCR was taken from a woman in her seventies with acute or convalescent COVID-19. At the DNA level, the sequence is TGTGCCAGCAGCTTATTGACTAGCGGGGGAGAGGGATTAAATACGCAGTATTTT. It encodes CASSLLTSGGEGLNTQYF. Here the CDR3 is joined to the reference TRBV5-6 and TRBJ2-3 genes, and the full variable domain is: DAGVTQSPTHLIKTRGQQVTLRCSPKSGHDTVSWYQQALGQGPQFIFQYYEEEERQRGNFPDRFSGHQFPNYSSELNVNALLLGDSALYLCASSLLTSGGEGLNTQYFGPGTRLTVL.